This T cell receptor (beta chain) was captured by sequencing in a study of cytomegalovirus exposure and HLA in healthy donors. A note on this clone: Its antigen is as yet unknown.

PCR was performed using 60 Vbeta and 13 Jbeta primers. Profiling relied on immunoSEQ multiplex PCR, and the TCRdb table lists in-frame clones only, not all of them. The sample holds fewer than 110,000 clones; around 80% are singletons and the top ten take less than 3.5%. General study points: The Asian-associated ancestry cluster reportedly had fewer N-insertions than the roughly 720-donor mean in a later analysis.

In germline, CDR1 is MNHEY, CDR2 SVGAGI. The CDR3 sequence is 14 residues long. V was clipped by 7 bases and J by 6 bases, with 16 bases between them. This chain uses TRBV6-5 with TRBJ2-1; D might be TRBD1 (6 bases). This sequence was found in a man between 25 and 39 years old in good health and CMV-seropositive. Material: PBMCs. The CDR3 sequence: CASTQAGAPNEQFF. The CDR3 region has the DNA TGTGCCAGCACGCAGGCAGGGGCGCCCAATGAGCAGTTCTTC.